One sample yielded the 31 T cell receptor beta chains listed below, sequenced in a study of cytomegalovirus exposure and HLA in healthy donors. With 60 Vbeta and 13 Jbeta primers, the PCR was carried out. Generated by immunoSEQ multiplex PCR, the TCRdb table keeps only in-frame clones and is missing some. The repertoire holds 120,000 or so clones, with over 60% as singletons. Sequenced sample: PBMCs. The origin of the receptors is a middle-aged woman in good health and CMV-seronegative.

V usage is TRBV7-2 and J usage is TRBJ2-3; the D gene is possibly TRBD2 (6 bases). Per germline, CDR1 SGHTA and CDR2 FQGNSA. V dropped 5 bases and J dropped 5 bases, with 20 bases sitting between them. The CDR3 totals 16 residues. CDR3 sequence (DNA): TGTGCCAGCAGCCCCCGCTCACGGGAGCTGGGAGATACGCAGTATTTT. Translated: CASSPRSRELGDTQYF.

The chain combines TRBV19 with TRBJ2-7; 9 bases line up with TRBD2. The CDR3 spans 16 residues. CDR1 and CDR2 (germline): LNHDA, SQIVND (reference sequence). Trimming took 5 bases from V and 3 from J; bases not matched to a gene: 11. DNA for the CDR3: TGTGCCAGTAGTTCTGGCGCGGCTAGCGGGAACTACGAGCAGTACTTC. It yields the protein CASSSGAASGNYEQYF.

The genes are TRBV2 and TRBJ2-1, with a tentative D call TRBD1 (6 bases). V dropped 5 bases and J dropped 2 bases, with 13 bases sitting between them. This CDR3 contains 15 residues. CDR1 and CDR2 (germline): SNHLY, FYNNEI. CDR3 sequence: CASSPNEGAYNEQFF. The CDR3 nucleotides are TGTGCCAGCAGTCCGAATGAGGGGGCCTACAATGAGCAGTTCTTC.

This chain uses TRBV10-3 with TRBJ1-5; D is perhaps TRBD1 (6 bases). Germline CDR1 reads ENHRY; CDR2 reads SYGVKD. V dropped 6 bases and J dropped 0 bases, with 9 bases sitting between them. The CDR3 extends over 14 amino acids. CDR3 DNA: TGTGCCATCAGGGACAGTGATAGCAATCAGCCCCAGCATTTT. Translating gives CAIRDSDSNQPQHF.

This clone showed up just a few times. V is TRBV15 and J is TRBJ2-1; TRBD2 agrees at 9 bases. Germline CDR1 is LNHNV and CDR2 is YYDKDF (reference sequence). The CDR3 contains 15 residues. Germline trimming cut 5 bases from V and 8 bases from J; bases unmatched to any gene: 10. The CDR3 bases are TGTGCCACCAGCCGGGGGGCGGGAGGGGGAGATGAGCAGTTCTTC. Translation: CATSRGAGGGDEQFF.

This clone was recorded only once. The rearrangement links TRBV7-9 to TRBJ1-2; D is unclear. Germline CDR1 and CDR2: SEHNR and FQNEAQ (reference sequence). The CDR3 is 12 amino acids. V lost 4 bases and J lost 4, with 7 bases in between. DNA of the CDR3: TGTGCCAGCAGCTCCCCAGGCTATGGCTACACCTTC. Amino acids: CASSSPGYGYTF. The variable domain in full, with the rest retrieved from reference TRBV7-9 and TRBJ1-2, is DTGVSQNPRHKITKRGQNVTFRCDPISEHNRLYWYRQTLGQGPEFLTYFQNEAQLEKSRLLSDRFSAERPKGSFSTLEIQRTEQGDSAMYLCASSSPGYGYTFGSGTRLTVV.

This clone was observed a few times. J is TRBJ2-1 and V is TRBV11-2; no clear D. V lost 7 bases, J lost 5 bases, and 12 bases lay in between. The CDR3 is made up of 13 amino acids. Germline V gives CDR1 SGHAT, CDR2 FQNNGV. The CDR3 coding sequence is TGTGCCAGCACAAACTATCGGGACAATGAGCAGTTCTTC. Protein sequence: CASTNYRDNEQFF.

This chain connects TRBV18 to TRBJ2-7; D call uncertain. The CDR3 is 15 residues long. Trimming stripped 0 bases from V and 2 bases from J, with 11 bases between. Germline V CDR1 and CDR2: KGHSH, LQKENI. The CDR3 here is CASSPPASATYEQYF. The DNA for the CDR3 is TGTGCCAGCTCACCACCGGCGAGCGCTACCTACGAGCAGTACTTC.

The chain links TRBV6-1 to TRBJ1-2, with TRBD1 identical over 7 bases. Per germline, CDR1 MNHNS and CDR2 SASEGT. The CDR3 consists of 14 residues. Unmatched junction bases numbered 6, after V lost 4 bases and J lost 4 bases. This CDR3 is CASSATGVSYGYTF. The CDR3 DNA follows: TGTGCCAGCAGTGCTACAGGGGTGAGCTATGGCTACACCTTC.

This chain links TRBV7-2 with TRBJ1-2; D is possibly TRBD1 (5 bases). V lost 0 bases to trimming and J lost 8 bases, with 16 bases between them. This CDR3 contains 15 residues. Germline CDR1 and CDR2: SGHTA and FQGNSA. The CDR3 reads CASSLAWRQGGGYTF. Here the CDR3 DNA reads TGTGCCAGCAGCTTAGCTTGGAGGCAGGGAGGCGGCTACACCTTC.

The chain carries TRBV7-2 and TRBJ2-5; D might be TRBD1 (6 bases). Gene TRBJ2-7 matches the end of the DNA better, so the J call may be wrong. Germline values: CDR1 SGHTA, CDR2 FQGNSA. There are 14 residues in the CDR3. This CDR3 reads CASSFGQISYEQYF. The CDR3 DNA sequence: TGTGCCAGCAGCTTTGGACAGATCTCCTACGAGCAGTACTTC.

CDR3 region: CASSYFGGLADTQYF. For the CDR3, the DNA is TGTGCCAGCAGTTACTTCGGGGGACTAGCAGATACGCAGTATTTT. The V gene is TRBV6-5, the J gene TRBJ2-3; 8 bases match TRBD2. V was pared by 1 base and J by 4 bases, with 4 bases of the junction left unmatched. The germline V gene encodes CDR1 MNHEY and CDR2 SVGAGI. This CDR3 is built from 15 residues.

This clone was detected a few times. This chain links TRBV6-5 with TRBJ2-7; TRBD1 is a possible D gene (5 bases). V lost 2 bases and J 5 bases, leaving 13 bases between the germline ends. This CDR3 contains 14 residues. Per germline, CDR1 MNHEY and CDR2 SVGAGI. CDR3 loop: CASSYGDRAHEQYF. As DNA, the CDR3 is TGTGCCAGCAGTTACGGCGACAGAGCACACGAGCAGTACTTC.

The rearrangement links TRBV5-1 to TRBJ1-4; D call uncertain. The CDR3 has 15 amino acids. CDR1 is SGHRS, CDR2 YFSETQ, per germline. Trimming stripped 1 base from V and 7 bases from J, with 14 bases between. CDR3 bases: TGCGCCAGCAGCTTGCTATCCCCAGGATTTGAAAAACTGTTTTTT. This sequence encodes CASSLLSPGFEKLFF.

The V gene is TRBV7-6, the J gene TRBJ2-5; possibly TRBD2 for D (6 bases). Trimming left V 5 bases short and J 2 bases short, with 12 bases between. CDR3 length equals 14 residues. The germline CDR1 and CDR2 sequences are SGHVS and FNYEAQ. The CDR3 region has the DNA TGTGCCAGCAGCCCCTTTGCGGGGCAAGAGACCCAGTACTTC. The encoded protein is CASSPFAGQETQYF.

The CDR3 here is CASSVEQGTSHTGELFF. The DNA of the CDR3 is TGTGCCAGCAGCGTAGAACAGGGGACTAGCCACACCGGGGAGCTGTTTTTT. This rearrangement joins TRBV9 to TRBJ2-2; TRBD2 agrees at 9 bases. The CDR3 extends over 17 amino acids. CDR1 is SGDLS and CDR2 is YYNGEE in the germline V gene. V dropped 0 bases and J dropped 3; count of bases not matched to a gene: 6.

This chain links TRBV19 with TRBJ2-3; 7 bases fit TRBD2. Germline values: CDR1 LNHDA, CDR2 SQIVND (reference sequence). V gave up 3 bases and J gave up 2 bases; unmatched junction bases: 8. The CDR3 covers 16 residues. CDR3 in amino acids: CASSMMGGTFTDTQYF. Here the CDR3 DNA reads TGTGCCAGTAGTATGATGGGGGGGACCTTCACAGATACGCAGTATTTT.

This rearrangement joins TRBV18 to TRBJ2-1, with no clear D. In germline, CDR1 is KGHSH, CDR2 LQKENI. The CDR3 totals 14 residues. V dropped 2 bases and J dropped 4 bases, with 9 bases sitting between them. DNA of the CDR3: TGTGCCAGCTCACCAGCCCTCCTATACAATGAGCAGTTCTTC. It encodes CASSPALLYNEQFF.

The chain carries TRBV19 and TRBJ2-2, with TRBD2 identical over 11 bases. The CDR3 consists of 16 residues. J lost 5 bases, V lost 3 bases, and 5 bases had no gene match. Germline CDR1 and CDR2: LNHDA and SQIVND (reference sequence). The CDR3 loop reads CASSISGRASTGELFF. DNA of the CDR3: TGTGCCAGTAGTATTAGCGGGAGGGCCTCTACCGGGGAGCTGTTTTTT.

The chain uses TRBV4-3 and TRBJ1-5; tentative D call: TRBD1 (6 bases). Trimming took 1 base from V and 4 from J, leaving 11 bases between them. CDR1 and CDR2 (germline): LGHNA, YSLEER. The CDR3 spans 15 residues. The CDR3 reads CASSQVRGWNQPQHF. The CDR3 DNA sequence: TGCGCCAGCAGCCAAGTAAGGGGGTGGAATCAGCCCCAGCATTTT.

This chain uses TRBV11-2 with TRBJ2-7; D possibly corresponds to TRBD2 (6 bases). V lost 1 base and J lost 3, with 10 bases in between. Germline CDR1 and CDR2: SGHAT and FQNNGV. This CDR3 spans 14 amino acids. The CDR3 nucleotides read TGTGCCAGCAGCTTAGCGGGAGCCCTCTACGAGCAGTACTTC. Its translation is CASSLAGALYEQYF.

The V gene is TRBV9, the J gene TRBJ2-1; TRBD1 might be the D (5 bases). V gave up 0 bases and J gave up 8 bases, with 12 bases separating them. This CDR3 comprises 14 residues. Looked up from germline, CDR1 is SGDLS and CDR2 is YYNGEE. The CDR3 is CASSVGSGFYEQFF. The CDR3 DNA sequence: TGTGCCAGCAGCGTAGGTTCAGGGTTCTATGAGCAGTTCTTC.

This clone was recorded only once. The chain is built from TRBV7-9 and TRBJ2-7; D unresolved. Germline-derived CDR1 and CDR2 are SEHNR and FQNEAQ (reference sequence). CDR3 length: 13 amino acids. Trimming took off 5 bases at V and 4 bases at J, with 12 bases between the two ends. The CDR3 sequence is CASSHDTFYEQYF. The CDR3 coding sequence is TGTGCCAGCAGCCATGACACCTTTTACGAGCAGTACTTC. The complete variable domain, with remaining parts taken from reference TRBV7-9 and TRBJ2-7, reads DTGVSQNPRHKITKRGQNVTFRCDPISEHNRLYWYRQTLGQGPEFLTYFQNEAQLEKSRLLSDRFSAERPKGSFSTLEIQRTEQGDSAMYLCASSHDTFYEQYFGPGTRLTVT.

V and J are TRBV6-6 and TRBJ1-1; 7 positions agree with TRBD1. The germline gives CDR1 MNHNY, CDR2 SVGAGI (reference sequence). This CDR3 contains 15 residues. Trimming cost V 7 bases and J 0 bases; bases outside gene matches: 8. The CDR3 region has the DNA TGTGCCAGCACCCAGACAGGGATGATGAACACTGAAGCTTTCTTT. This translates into CASTQTGMMNTEAFF.

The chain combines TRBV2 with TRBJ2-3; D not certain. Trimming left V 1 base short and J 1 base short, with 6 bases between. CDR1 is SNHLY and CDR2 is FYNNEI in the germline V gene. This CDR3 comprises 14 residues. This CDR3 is CASSEDTGTDTQYF. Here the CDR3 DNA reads TGTGCCAGCAGTGAAGATACTGGCACAGATACGCAGTATTTT.

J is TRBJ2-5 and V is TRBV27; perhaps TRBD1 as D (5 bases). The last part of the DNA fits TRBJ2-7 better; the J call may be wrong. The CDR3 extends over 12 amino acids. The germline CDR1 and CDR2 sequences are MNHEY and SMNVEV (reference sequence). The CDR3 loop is CASSLPGYEQYF. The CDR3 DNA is TGTGCCAGCAGTTTACCAGGGTACGAGCAGTACTTC.

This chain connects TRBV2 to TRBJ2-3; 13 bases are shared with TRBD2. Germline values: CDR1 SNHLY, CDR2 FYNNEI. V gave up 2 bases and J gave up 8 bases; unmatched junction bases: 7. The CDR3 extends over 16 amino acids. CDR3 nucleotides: TGTGCCAGCAGTGAATTCGGACTAGCGGGAGCCGCTACGCAGTATTTT. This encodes CASSEFGLAGAATQYF. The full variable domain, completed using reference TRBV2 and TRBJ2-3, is EPEVTQTPSHQVTQMGQEVILRCVPISNHLYFYWYRQILGQKVEFLVSFYNNEISEKSEIFDDQFSVERPDGSNFTLKIRSTKLEDSAMYFCASSEFGLAGAATQYFGPGTRLTVL.

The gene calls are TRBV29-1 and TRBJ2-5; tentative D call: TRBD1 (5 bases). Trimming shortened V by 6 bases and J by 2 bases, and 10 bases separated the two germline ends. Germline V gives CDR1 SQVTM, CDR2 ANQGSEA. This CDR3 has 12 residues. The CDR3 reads CSVDRQQETQYF. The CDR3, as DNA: TGCAGCGTAGATCGACAGCAAGAGACCCAGTACTTC.

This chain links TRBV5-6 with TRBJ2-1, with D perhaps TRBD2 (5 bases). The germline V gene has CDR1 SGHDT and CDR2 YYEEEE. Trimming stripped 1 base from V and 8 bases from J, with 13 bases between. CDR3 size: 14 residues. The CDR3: CASSLLAGPDEQFF. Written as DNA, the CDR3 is TGTGCCAGCAGCTTGCTAGCCGGTCCCGATGAGCAGTTCTTC.

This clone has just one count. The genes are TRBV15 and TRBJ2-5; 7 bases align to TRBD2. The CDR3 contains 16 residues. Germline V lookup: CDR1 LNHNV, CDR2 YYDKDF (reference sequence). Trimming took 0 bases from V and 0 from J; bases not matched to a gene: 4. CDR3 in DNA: TGTGCCACCAGCAGAGACGCGGGAGATTACCAAGAGACCCAGTACTTC. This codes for CATSRDAGDYQETQYF.

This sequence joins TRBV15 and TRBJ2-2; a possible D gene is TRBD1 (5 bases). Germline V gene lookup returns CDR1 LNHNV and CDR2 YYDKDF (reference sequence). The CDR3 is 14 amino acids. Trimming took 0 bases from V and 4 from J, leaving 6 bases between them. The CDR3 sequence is CATSRDQGTGELFF. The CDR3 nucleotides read TGTGCCACCAGCAGAGATCAGGGCACCGGGGAGCTGTTTTTT.